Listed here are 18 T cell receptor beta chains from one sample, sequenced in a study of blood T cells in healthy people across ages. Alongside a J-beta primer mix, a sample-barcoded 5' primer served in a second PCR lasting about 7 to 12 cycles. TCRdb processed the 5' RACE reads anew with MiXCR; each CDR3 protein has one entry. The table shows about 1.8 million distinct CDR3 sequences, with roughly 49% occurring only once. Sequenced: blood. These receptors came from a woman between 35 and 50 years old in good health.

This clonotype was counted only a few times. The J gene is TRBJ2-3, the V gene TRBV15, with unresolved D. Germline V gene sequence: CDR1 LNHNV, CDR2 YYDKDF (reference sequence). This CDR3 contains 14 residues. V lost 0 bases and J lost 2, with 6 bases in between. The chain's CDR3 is CATSRDLDTDTQYF. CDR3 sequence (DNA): TGTGCCACCAGCAGAGATCTGGACACAGATACGCAGTATTTT.

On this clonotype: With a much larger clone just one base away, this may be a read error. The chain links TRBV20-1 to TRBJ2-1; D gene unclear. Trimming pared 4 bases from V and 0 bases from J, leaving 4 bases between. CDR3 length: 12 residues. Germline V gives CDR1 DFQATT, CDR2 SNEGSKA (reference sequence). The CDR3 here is CSAKSSYNEQFF. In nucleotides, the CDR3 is TGCAGTGCTAAGAGCTCCTACAATGAGCAGTTCTTC.

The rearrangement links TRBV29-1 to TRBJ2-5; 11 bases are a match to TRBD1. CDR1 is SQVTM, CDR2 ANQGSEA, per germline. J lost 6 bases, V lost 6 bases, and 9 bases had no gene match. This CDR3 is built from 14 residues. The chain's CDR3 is CSVARTGGAKTQYF. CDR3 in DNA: TGCAGCGTCGCCAGGACAGGGGGCGCGAAGACCCAGTACTTC.

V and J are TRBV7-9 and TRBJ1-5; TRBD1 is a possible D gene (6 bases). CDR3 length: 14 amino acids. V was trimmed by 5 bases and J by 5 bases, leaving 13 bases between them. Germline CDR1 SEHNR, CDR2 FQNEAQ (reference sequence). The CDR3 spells CASSLPGAYQPQHF. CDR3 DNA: TGTGCCAGCAGCCTCCCGGGGGCCTATCAGCCCCAGCATTTT.

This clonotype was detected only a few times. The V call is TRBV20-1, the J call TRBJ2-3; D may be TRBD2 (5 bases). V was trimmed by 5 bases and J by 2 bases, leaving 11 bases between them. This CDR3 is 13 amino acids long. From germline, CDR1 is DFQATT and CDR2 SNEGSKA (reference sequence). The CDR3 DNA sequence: TGCAGTGCTCTCGGGCGGGCCACAGATACGCAGTATTTT. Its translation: CSALGRATDTQYF.

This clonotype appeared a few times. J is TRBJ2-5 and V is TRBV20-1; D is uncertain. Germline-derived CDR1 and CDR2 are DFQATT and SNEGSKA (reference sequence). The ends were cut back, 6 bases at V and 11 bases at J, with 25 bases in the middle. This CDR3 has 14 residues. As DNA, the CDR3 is TGCAGTGCCCTTGCGGACGCCTTATTAAATGAGCAGTACTTC. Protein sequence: CSALADALLNEQYF.

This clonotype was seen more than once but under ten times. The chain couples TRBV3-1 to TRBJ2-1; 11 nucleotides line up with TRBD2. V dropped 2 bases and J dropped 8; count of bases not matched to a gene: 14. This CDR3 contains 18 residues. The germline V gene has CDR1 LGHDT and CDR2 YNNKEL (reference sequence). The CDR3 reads CASSQMALVAGGPDEQFF. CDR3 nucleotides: TGTGCCAGCAGCCAAATGGCCCTAGTAGCGGGGGGGCCAGATGAGCAGTTCTTC.

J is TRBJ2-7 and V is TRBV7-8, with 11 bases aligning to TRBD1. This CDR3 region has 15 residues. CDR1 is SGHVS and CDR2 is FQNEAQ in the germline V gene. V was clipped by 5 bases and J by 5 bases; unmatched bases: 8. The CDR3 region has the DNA TGTGCCAGCAGCCCGATGGACAGGGGGCGCGACGAGCAGTACTTC. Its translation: CASSPMDRGRDEQYF.

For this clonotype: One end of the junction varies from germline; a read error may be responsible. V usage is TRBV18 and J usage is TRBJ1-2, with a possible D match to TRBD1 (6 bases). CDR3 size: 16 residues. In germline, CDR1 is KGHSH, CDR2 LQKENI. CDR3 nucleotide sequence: TGTGCCAGCTCACCGGGGCCTCCATCCGGGGGCGATGGCCACACCTTC. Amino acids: CASSPGPPSGGDGHTF.

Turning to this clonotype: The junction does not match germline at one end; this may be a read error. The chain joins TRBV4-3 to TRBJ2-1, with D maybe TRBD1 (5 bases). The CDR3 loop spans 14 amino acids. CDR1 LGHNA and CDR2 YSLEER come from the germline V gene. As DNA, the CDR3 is TGCGCCAGCAGCCAAGATTCAGGGTACAATGAGCGGTTCTTC. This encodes CASSQDSGYNERFF.

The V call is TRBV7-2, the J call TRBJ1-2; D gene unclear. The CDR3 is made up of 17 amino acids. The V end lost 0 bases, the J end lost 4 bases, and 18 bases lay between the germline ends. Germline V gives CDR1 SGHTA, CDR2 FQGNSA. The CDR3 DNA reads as TGTGCCAGCAGCTTAGCCACAGCATTCTGCTCCCGCTATGGCTACACCTTC. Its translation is CASSLATAFCSRYGYTF.

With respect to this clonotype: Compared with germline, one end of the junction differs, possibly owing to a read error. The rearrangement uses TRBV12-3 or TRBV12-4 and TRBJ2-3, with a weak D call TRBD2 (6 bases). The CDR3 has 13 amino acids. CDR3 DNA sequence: TGTGCCAGCAGTGCACTAGCAACAGATATGCAGTATTTT. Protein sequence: CASSALATDMQYF.

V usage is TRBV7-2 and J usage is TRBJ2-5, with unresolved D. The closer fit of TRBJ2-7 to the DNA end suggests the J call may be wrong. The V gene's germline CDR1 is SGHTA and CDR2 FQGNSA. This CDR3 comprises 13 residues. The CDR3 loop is CASSTGYLNEQYF. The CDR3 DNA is TGTGCCAGCAGTACCGGGTACTTGAACGAGCAGTACTTC.

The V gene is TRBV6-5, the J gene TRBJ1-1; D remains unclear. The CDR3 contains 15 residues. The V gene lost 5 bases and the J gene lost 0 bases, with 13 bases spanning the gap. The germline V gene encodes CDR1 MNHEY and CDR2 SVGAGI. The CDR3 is CASSHYRTLNTEAFF. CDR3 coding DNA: TGTGCCAGCAGTCACTACCGGACCCTGAACACTGAAGCTTTCTTT.

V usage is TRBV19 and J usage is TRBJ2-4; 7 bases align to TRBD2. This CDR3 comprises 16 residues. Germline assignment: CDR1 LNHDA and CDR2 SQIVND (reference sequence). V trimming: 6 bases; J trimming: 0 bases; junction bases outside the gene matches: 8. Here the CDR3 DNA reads TGTGCCAGTAGCCCGACTAGCCCAAGAGCCAAAAACATTCAGTACTTC. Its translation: CASSPTSPRAKNIQYF.

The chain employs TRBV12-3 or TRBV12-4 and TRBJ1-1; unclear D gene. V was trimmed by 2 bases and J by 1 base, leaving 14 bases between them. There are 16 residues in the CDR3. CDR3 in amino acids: CASSLFARLGNTEAFF. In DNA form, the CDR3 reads TGTGCCAGCAGTTTATTCGCCAGGCTGGGGAACACTGAAGCTTTCTTT.

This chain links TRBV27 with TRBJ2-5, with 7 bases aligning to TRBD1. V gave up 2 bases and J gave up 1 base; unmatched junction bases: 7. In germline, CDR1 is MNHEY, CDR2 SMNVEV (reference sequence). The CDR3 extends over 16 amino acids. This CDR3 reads CASSLGGQMIQETQYF. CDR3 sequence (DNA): TGTGCCAGCAGTTTAGGGGGACAGATGATCCAAGAGACCCAGTACTTC.

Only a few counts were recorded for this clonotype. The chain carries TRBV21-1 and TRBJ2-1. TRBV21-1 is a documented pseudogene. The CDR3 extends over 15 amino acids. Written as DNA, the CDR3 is TGTGCCAGCAGCAAAGAAGCGTCTTCCTACAATGAGCAGTTCTTC. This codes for CASSKEASSYNEQFF.